This T cell receptor (beta chain) appears in the sequencing data of a study of regulatory T cells in long-lasting Graves disease. Study observations and caveats: There was favoring of TRBV28, TRBJ1-2 and TRBJ2-5 in persistent disease. Sample size was small, which may have lowered accuracy.

A word on this clonotype: Its antigen is undetermined.

Germline lookup yields CDR1 SGHRS and CDR2 YFSETQ. CDR3 length equals 15 residues. V shed 7 bases and J shed 4 bases, with 17 bases lying between them. This sample's time point: newly diagnosed GD, antithyroid drugs for less than 3 months. The TCR library was made from RNA extracted from PBMCs. Arm-PCR with iRepertoire HTBI primers amplified the CDR3 regions for these TCR beta libraries. From the multiplex PCR reads, TCRdb called clonotypes with MiXCR, one entry per CDR3 protein. The table has more than 450,000 distinct CDR3 sequences, around 15% seen once. The same specimen was also included in a second study, on T cells in Graves' hyperthyroidism and ophthalmopathy. That report adds: TCR CDR3 regions were first amplified by RT-PCR with HTBI primers.

The rearrangement joins TRBV5-1 to TRBJ2-2; D tentatively reads TRBD1 or TRBD2 (6 bases each). Sequenced material: peripheral blood mononuclear cells (PBMCs), taken at new diagnosis, from a patient treated with antithyroid drugs. The receptor comes from a man aged 40-49 years with Graves disease. The CDR3 sequence is CASGLQGGRTGELFF. CDR3 nucleotide sequence: TGCGCCAGCGGACTACAAGGGGGTCGCACCGGGGAGCTGTTTTTT. Drawing the rest from reference TRBV5-1 and TRBJ2-2, the complete variable domain is KAGVTQTPRYLIKTRGQQVTLSCSPISGHRSVSWYQQTPGQGLQFLFEYFSETQRNKGNFPGRFSGRQFSNSRSEMNVSTLELGDSALYLCASGLQGGRTGELFFGEGSRLTVL.